This T cell receptor (beta chain) was retrieved from a study of cytomegalovirus exposure and HLA in healthy donors. The CDR3 runs 13 residues. Trimming pared 3 bases from V and 3 bases from J, leaving 12 bases between. Looked up from germline, CDR1 is GTSNPN and CDR2 is SVGIG (reference sequence). 60 Vbeta and 13 Jbeta primers were used in PCR. Some clones are missing from TCRdb's copy, which holds only in-frame ones; the method was immunoSEQ multiplex PCR. The sample has around 210,000 clones, around 80% seen once. Sequenced material: PBMCs. This receptor was taken from a boy aged 10-17 years in good health and CMV-seronegative. This rearrangement joins TRBV30 to TRBJ2-7, with D possibly matching TRBD1 (5 bases). In DNA form, the CDR3 reads TGTGCCTGGAGGGGGAAGGGGTACTACGAGCAGTACTTC. Amino acids: CAWRGKGYYEQYF.